These 9 T cell receptor beta chains share one sample of origin, sequenced in a study of technical replicates of blood from a few donors. Only in-frame clones appear in the TCRdb table, and some are missing; sequencing was by immunoSEQ multiplex PCR. The table has tens of thousands of clones, roughly nine tenths seen once. Sequenced sample: PBMCs. The receptor set was obtained from a human donor in good health. Some clones in this sample may be carry-over from other donors' samples.

The chain couples TRBV4-3 to TRBJ2-1, with D perhaps TRBD2 (5 bases). Germline V gives CDR1 LGHNA, CDR2 YSLEER. The CDR3 sequence is 15 residues long. V shed 1 base and J shed 15 bases, with 22 bases lying between them. The chain's CDR3 is CASSQGRARKTSWFF. In DNA form, the CDR3 reads TGCGCCAGCAGCCAAGGTAGGGCCAGGAAAACTAGTTGGTTCTTC.

This clone has only one observation. The chain couples TRBV4-2 to TRBJ2-5; 8 bases align to TRBD1. The germline gives CDR1 LGHNA, CDR2 YNFKEQ. V lost 1 base, J lost 2 bases, and 6 bases stayed unmatched. CDR3 length equals 16 residues. The CDR3 here is CASSQVAGGLQETQYF. In DNA form, the CDR3 reads TGTGCCAGCAGCCAAGTGGCAGGGGGCTTACAAGAGACCCAGTACTTC.

This chain uses TRBV4-3 with TRBJ2-1, with 7 nucleotides matching TRBD1. The CDR3 is 18 amino acids. V was clipped by 1 base and J by 4 bases; unmatched bases: 13. Germline lookup yields CDR1 LGHNA and CDR2 YSLEER. CDR3 loop: CASSQVIGAGGFYNEQFF. The CDR3 DNA sequence: TGCGCCAGCAGCCAAGTGATTGGGGCAGGGGGATTTTACAATGAGCAGTTCTTC.

The chain couples TRBV7-3 to TRBJ2-2, with 8 bases aligning to TRBD1. Germline CDR1 SGHTA, CDR2 FQGTGA. This CDR3 has 14 amino acids. The V segment lost 3 bases and the J segment 5 bases; nucleotides outside the gene matches: 2. The CDR3, as DNA: TGTGCCAGCAGCTTTCGACAGGGGACCGGGGAGCTGTTTTTT. Its translation is CASSFRQGTGELFF.

V gene TRBV7-9 combines with J gene TRBJ1-3; D unclear. The CDR3 is 15 amino acids. The germline V and J ends were trimmed by 1 base and 0 bases, with 7 bases remaining between them. Germline-derived CDR1 and CDR2 are SEHNR and FQNEAQ (reference sequence). CDR3 sequence (DNA): TGTGCCAGCAGCTTAGGGGCACCCTCTGGAAACACCATATATTTT. It codes for CASSLGAPSGNTIYF.

The chain recombines TRBV29-1 with TRBJ1-2; 8 bases fit TRBD1. Germline trimming cut 4 bases from V and 7 bases from J; bases unmatched to any gene: 5. Looked up from germline, CDR1 is SQVTM and CDR2 is ANQGSEA. The CDR3 consists of 12 residues. The CDR3 DNA follows: TGCAGCGTTGCCCGACAGGGGTTTGGCTACACCTTC. As protein: CSVARQGFGYTF. Filled out from reference TRBV29-1 and TRBJ1-2, the complete variable domain reads SAVISQKPSRDICQRGTSLTIQCQVDSQVTMMFWYRQQPGQSLTLIATANQGSEATYESGFVIDKFPISRPNLTFSTLTVSNMSPEDSSIYLCSVARQGFGYTFGSGTRLTVV.

The chain couples TRBV5-4 to TRBJ1-1, with TRBD1 matching over 9 bases. Looked up from germline, CDR1 is SGHNT and CDR2 is YYREEE (reference sequence). V lost 3 bases and J lost 5; bases outside the gene matches: 11. The CDR3 spans 16 residues. CDR3 coding DNA: TGTGCCAGCAGCTCCCACGTAGGGACAGGGAGTACTGAAGCTTTCTTT. Its translation: CASSSHVGTGSTEAFF.

This clone was recorded a few times. The rearrangement joins TRBV19 to TRBJ2-7; D is unresolved. The V end was cut by 4 bases, the J end by 2 bases, with 12 bases between. The CDR3 is 14 residues long. CDR1 and CDR2 (germline): LNHDA, SQIVND (reference sequence). Here the CDR3 DNA reads TGTGCCAGTAGTACACCCAGTGAGGCCTACGAGCAGTACTTC. Protein product: CASSTPSEAYEQYF. The full variable domain, completed using reference TRBV19 and TRBJ2-7, is DGGITQSPKYLFRKEGQNVTLSCEQNLNHDAMYWYRQDPGQGLRLIYYSQIVNDFQKGDIAEGYSVSREKKESFPLTVTSAQKNPTAFYLCASSTPSEAYEQYFGPGTRLTVT.

The genes are TRBV6-5 and TRBJ1-3, with D possibly TRBD1 on 5 matching bases. The CDR3 runs to 16 residues. Germline loops: CDR1 MNHEY, CDR2 SVGAGI. V lost 3 bases, J lost 1 base, and 13 bases lay in between. Here the CDR3 reads CASSYGLPGSGNTIYF. The CDR3 DNA reads as TGTGCCAGCAGTTATGGGCTTCCAGGGTCTGGAAACACCATATATTTT.